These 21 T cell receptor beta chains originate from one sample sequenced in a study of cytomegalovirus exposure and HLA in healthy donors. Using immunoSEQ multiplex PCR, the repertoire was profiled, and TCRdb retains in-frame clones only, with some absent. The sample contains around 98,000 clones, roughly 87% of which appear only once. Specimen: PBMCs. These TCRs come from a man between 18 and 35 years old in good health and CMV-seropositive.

CDR3 loop: CASSPQGVNEKLFF. The CDR3 coding sequence is TGTGCCAGCTCACCACAGGGGGTCAATGAAAAACTGTTTTTT. The rearrangement links TRBV18 to TRBJ1-4, with TRBD1 as a possible D gene (6 bases). V was pared by 1 base and J by 5 bases, with 8 bases between. The CDR3 contains 14 residues. CDR1 is KGHSH, CDR2 LQKENI, per germline.

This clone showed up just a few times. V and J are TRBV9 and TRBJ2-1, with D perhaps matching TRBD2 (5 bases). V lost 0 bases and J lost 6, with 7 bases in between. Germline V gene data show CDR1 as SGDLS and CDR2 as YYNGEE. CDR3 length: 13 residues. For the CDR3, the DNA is TGTGCCAGCAGCGTAGCGGCGGGCAATGAGCAGTTCTTC. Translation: CASSVAAGNEQFF.

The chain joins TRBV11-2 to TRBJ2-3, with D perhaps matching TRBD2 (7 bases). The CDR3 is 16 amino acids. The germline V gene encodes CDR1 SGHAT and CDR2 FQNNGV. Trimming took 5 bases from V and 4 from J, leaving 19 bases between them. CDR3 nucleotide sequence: TGTGCCAGCAGCCCGGAGGGGGGCGGGAGCTCAGATACGCAGTATTTT. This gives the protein CASSPEGGGSSDTQYF.

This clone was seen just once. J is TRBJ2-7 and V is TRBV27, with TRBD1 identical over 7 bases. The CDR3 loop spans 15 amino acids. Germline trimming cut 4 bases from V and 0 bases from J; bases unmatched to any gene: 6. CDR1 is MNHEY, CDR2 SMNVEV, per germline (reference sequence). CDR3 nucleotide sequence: TGTGCCAGCAGTTCGACAGGGCCTAGCTCCTACGAGCAGTACTTC. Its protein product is CASSSTGPSSYEQYF.

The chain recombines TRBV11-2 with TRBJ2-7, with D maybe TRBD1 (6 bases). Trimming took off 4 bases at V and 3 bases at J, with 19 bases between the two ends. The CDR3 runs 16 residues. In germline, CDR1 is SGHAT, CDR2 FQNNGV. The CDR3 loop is CASSSQVARDNYEQYF. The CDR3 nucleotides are TGTGCCAGCAGCTCCCAAGTAGCCCGGGACAACTACGAGCAGTACTTC.

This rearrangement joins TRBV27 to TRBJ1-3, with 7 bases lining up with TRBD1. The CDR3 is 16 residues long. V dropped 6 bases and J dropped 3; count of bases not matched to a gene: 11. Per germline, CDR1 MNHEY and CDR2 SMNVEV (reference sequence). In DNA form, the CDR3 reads TGTGCCAGCAGGCCTCGGGACAGCCGCTTTGGAAACACCATATATTTT. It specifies CASRPRDSRFGNTIYF.

The DNA for the CDR3 is TGTGCCAGCAGCCTAGACTACCCGAACACCGGGGAGCTGTTTTTT. Protein sequence: CASSLDYPNTGELFF. The V call is TRBV2, the J call TRBJ2-2, with D perhaps TRBD2 (5 bases). V was trimmed by 6 bases and J by 0 bases, leaving 11 bases between them. Per the germline V gene, CDR1 is SNHLY and CDR2 is FYNNEI. This CDR3 is 15 amino acids long.

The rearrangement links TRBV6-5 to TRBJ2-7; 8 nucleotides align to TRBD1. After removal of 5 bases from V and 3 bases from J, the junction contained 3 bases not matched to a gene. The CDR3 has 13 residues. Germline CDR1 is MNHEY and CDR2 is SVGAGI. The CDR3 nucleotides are TGTGCCAGCAGTCGCGACAGGGGCTACGAGCAGTACTTC. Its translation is CASSRDRGYEQYF.

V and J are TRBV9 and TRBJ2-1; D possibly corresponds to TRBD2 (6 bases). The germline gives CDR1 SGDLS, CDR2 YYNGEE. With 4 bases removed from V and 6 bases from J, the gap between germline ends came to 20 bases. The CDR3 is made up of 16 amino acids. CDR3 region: CASSSRGSGGINEQFF. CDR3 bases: TGTGCCAGCAGCTCCCGGGGTAGCGGAGGGATCAATGAGCAGTTCTTC.

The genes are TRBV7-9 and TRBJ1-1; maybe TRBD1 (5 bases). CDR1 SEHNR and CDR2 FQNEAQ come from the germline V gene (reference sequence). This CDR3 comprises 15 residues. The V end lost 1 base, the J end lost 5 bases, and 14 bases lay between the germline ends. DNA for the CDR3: TGTGCCAGCAGCTTAGGTGGAGGGAGGGGAACTGAAGCTTTCTTT. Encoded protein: CASSLGGGRGTEAFF.

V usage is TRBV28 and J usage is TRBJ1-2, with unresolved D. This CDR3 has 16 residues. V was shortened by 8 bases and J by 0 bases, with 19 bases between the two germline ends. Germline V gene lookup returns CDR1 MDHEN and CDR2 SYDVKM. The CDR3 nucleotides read TGTGCCAGCGGCTTAGCCCCGCTTGACTCTAACTATGGCTACACCTTC. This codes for CASGLAPLDSNYGYTF.

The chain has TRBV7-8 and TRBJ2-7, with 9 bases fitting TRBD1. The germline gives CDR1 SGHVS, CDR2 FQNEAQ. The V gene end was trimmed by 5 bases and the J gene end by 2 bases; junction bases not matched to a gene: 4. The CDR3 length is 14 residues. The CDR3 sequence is CASSPRQGAYEQYF. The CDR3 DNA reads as TGTGCCAGCAGCCCGCGACAGGGGGCCTACGAGCAGTACTTC.

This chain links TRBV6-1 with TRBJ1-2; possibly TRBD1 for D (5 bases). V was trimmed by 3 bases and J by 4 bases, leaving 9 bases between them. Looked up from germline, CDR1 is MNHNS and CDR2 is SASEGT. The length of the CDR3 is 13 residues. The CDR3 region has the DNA TGTGCCAGCAGTGAGACAGCAGTCTATGGCTACACCTTC. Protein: CASSETAVYGYTF.

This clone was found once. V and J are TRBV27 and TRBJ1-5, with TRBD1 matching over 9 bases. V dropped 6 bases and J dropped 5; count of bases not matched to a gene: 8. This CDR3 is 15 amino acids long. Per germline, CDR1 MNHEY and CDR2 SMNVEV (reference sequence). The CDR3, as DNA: TGTGCCAGCAGCATGGGACAGGGCTTTTATCAGCCCCAGCATTTT. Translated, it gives CASSMGQGFYQPQHF.

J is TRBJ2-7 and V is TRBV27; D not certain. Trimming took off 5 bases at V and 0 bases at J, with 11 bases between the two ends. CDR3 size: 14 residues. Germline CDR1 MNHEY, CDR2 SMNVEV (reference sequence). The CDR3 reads CASSLYGGSYEQYF. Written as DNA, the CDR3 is TGTGCCAGCAGTCTGTACGGCGGCTCCTACGAGCAGTACTTC.

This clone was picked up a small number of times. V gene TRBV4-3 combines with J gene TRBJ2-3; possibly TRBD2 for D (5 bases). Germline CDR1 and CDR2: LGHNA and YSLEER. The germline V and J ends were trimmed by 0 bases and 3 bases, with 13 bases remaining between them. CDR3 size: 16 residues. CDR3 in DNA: TGCGCCAGCAGCCAAGATAATTCATGGGAGACAGATACGCAGTATTTT. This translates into CASSQDNSWETDTQYF.

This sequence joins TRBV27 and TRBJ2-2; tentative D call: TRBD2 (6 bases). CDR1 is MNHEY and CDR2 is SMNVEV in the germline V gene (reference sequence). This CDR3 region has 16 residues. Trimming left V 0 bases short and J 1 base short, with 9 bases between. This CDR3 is CASSLSVGGNTGELFF. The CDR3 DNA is TGTGCCAGCAGTTTATCGGTGGGAGGGAACACCGGGGAGCTGTTTTTT.

Here the CDR3 DNA reads TGCGCCAGCAGCCAAGATTCGGGTGGCCAGCCCCAGCATTTT. Translation gives CASSQDSGGQPQHF. The chain recombines TRBV4-3 with TRBJ1-5; D remains ambiguous. The V end lost 0 bases, the J end lost 7 bases, and 10 bases lay between the germline ends. Per germline, CDR1 LGHNA and CDR2 YSLEER. The CDR3 length is 14 residues.

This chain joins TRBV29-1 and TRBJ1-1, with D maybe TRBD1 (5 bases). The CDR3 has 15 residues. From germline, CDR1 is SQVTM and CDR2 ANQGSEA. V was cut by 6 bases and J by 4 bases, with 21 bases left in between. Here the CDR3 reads CSVGRGWGEATEAFF. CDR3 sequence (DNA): TGCAGCGTCGGGAGAGGGTGGGGGGAGGCCACTGAAGCTTTCTTT.

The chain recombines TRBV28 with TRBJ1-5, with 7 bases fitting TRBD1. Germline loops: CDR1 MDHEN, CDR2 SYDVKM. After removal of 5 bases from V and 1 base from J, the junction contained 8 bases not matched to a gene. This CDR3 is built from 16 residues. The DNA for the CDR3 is TGTGCCAGCAGTCCCCAGGGGGGCATGAGCAATCAGCCCCAGCATTTT. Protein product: CASSPQGGMSNQPQHF.

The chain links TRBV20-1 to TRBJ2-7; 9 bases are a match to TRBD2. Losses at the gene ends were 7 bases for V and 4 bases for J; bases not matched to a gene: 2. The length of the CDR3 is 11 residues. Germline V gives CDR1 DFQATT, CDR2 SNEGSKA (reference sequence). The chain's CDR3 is CSGLAGYEQYF. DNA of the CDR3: TGCAGTGGGCTAGCGGGGTACGAGCAGTACTTC.